This TCR beta chain stems from a study of CD8+ T cells in alopecia areata. Looking at the study overall: Treated patients took oral tofacitinib at 5 to 10 mg twice daily.

Those with alopecia areata gave lesional scalp punch biopsies and peripheral blood. cDNA prepared by RNA extraction and subsequent reverse transcription served as the template for sequencing. The assay was immunoSEQ multiplex PCR, and TCRdb's table has in-frame clones only and misses some. The table records approximately 180,000 clones, 65% to 75% of them present only once. Trimming removed 1 base at V and 6 bases at J, with 9 bases between. The CDR3 extends over 13 amino acids. Per germline, CDR1 GTSNPN and CDR2 SVGIG (reference sequence). Sequencing was performed on CD8+ T cells sorted from blood, taken at week 0. The V and J genes are TRBV30 and TRBJ2-2; D is ambiguous. The sequence was collected from a human donor with alopecia areata. CDR3 sequence reads: CAWSENSSGELFF. CDR3 coding DNA: TGTGCCTGGAGTGAAAACAGTTCCGGGGAGCTGTTTTTT.